The clone carrying this T cell receptor beta chain appeared once. This sample was taken from a study of T cells after somatic rescue of genetic block. The germline CDR1 and CDR2 sequences are SGHRS and YFSETQ. V lost 3 bases and J lost 1, with 14 bases in between. The CDR3 sequence is 16 residues long. Repertoires were generated with immunoSEQ multiplex PCR, while TCRdb's copy carries only in-frame clones and drops some. Of about 88,000 clones listed, around 89% are singletons. The clonotype comes from a woman aged 18-29 years. The gene calls are TRBV5-1 and TRBJ1-3; a possible D gene is TRBD1 (5 bases). The sample comprised peripheral blood mononuclear cells (PBMCs). Here the CDR3 reads CASSSQGAGSGNTIYF. In DNA, the CDR3 is TGCGCCAGCAGCTCCCAGGGTGCGGGATCTGGAAACACCATATATTTT. Variable domain in full (rest from reference TRBV5-1 and TRBJ1-3): KAGVTQTPRYLIKTRGQQVTLSCSPISGHRSVSWYQQTPGQGLQFLFEYFSETQRNKGNFPGRFSGRQFSNSRSEMNVSTLELGDSALYLCASSSQGAGSGNTIYFGEGSWLTVV.